A single sample gave rise to the 23 T cell receptor beta chains below, sequenced in a study of response to subunit inactivated influenza vaccine. Each CDR3 protein gets one entry after TCRdb re-called the RT-PCR reads with MiXCR. This sample has over 750,000 distinct CDR3 sequences; about 20% occur once, and the top ten carry 9.5% to 13%. The sample here was PBMCs from blood, taken approximately 5 days after vaccination. The receptors here all came from a middle-aged man who received an inactivated influenza vaccine.

There are a few counts of this clonotype. This rearrangement joins TRBV20-1 to TRBJ1-3, with D perhaps matching TRBD1 (5 bases). V lost 6 bases and J 8 bases, leaving 17 bases between the germline ends. The CDR3 is made up of 13 amino acids. Germline lookup yields CDR1 DFQATT and CDR2 SNEGSKA (reference sequence). In DNA form, the CDR3 reads TGCAGTGCCCAGGCAGGGCCGGGGGACACCATATATTTT. Its translation is CSAQAGPGDTIYF.

This clonotype was seen only a few times. V and J are TRBV29-1 and TRBJ2-5; no reliable D call. Germline CDR1 is SQVTM and CDR2 is ANQGSEA. The CDR3 spans 14 residues. V was clipped by 2 bases and J by 3 bases, with 13 bases between them. The CDR3 is CSVEYRQAEETQYF. CDR3 in DNA: TGCAGCGTTGAATATCGGCAGGCAGAAGAGACCCAGTACTTC.

This clonotype was counted a few times. The chain combines TRBV18 with TRBJ2-5, with a weak D call TRBD2 (6 bases). This CDR3 region has 16 residues. Looked up from germline, CDR1 is KGHSH and CDR2 is LQKENI. Trimming shortened V by 5 bases and J by 1 base, and 17 bases separated the two germline ends. CDR3 DNA: TGTGCCAGCTCAAAGACCCAGCAGGGAGGCCAAGAGACCCAGTACTTC. Translated: CASSKTQQGGQETQYF.

This clonotype has at least ten counts. The genes are TRBV5-6 and TRBJ2-1; no firm D call. Germline-derived CDR1 and CDR2 are SGHDT and YYEEEE. Trimming left V 1 base short and J 9 bases short, with 5 bases between. There are 11 residues in the CDR3. The CDR3 DNA is TGTGCCAGCAGCTTGTTGGTTGAGCAGTTCTTC. Protein sequence: CASSLLVEQFF.

The table lists this clonotype with a few counts. The rearrangement links TRBV28 to TRBJ2-1; 7 nucleotides agree with TRBD1. CDR1 is MDHEN and CDR2 is SYDVKM in the germline V gene. Trimming cost V 8 bases and J 0 bases; bases outside gene matches: 4. The CDR3 sequence is 14 residues long. In DNA form, the CDR3 reads TGTGCCAGCGAGACAGGGAGCTCCTACAATGAGCAGTTCTTC. Protein sequence: CASETGSSYNEQFF.

Points on this clonotype: This may arise from a read error, as a much more abundant clone is one base away. The chain uses TRBV20-1 and TRBJ2-5; 12 positions match TRBD2. This CDR3 has 18 residues. V lost 1 base to trimming and J lost 0 bases; unmatched junction nucleotides: 9. Germline CDR1 reads DFQATT; CDR2 reads SNEGSKA (reference sequence). The CDR3 here is CSARARTSGVDYQETQYF. The CDR3 coding sequence is TGCAGTGCTAGAGCGCGGACTAGCGGGGTAGACTACCAAGAGACCCAGTACTTC.

This clonotype was recorded at least ten times. The chain's CDR3 is CASSLPIERTGLNYEQYF. CDR3 DNA sequence: TGCGCCAGCAGCTTGCCAATCGAAAGGACAGGGTTAAACTACGAGCAGTACTTC. This sequence joins TRBV5-1 and TRBJ2-7, with 8 bases lining up with TRBD1. Germline V gene lookup returns CDR1 SGHRS and CDR2 YFSETQ. V gave up 1 base and J gave up 3 bases; unmatched junction bases: 15. The CDR3 extends over 18 amino acids.

CDR3 nucleotides: TGTGCCAGCAGCTGGACCCGACAGGGGATGAGGCAAGAGACCCAGTACTTC. Translated, it gives CASSWTRQGMRQETQYF. The rearrangement links TRBV5-5 to TRBJ2-5; 8 nucleotides agree with TRBD1. Germline V gene data show CDR1 as SGHKS and CDR2 as YYEKEE (reference sequence). The CDR3 covers 17 residues. The V and J ends lost 3 bases and 2 bases, in that order; junction bases with no gene match: 12.

The gene calls are TRBV3-1 and TRBJ2-3; 8 bases are shared with TRBD2. Per germline, CDR1 LGHDT and CDR2 YNNKEL (reference sequence). This CDR3 has 18 amino acids. Germline trimming cut 1 base from V and 0 bases from J; bases unmatched to any gene: 9. The CDR3 here is CASSQALLAGLSTDTQYF. Written as DNA, the CDR3 is TGTGCCAGCAGCCAAGCCCTCCTAGCGGGCCTAAGCACAGATACGCAGTATTTT.

CDR3 sequence: CASSKDGVGGSSYNEQFF. CDR3 DNA: TGTGCCAGCAGCAAAGATGGAGTTGGGGGCTCGAGCTACAATGAGCAGTTCTTC. The V and J genes are TRBV21-1 and TRBJ2-1; the table's D call, TRBD1, was not checked against the DNA. TRBV21-1 is noted as a pseudogene. CDR3 length: 18 residues.

This clonotype was recorded a few times. The V gene is TRBV24-1, the J gene TRBJ2-5; TRBD1 matches at 7 bases. CDR1 is KGHDR, CDR2 SFDVKD, per germline. The J segment lost 5 bases and the V segment lost 1 base, leaving 3 bases of the junction unmatched. This CDR3 has 14 residues. Written as DNA, the CDR3 is TGTGCCACCAGTGATTTTACAGGGGACGAGACCCAGTACTTC. Amino acids: CATSDFTGDETQYF.

The chain links TRBV20-1 to TRBJ2-1, with TRBD2 identical over 10 bases. Trimming cost V 0 bases and J 3 bases; bases outside gene matches: 5. The CDR3 covers 16 residues. CDR1 DFQATT and CDR2 SNEGSKA come from the germline V gene (reference sequence). In DNA, the CDR3 is TGCAGTGCTAGAGATACTAGCGGGACGTTCTACAATGAGCAGTTCTTC. Translation gives CSARDTSGTFYNEQFF.

There are many counts of this clonotype. The chain is built from TRBV25-1 and TRBJ2-7, with 7 bases matching TRBD1. Germline V gives CDR1 MGHDK, CDR2 SYGVNS. V was pared by 8 bases and J by 0 bases, with 4 bases of the junction left unmatched. CDR3 size: 13 residues. The CDR3 bases are TGTGCCAGCTCGACAGGGTTCTCCTACGAGCAGTACTTC. Protein sequence: CASSTGFSYEQYF.

As DNA, the CDR3 is TGTGCCAGCAGAAAAACAGGGGGTGGCTACAATGAGCAGTTCTTC. Protein sequence: CASRKTGGGYNEQFF. V usage is TRBV21-1 and J usage is TRBJ2-1; the D call in the table, TRBD1, was not verified against the DNA. TRBV21-1 counts as a pseudogene. The CDR3 spans 15 residues.

This clonotype has more than one count but fewer than ten. The chain links TRBV7-9 to TRBJ2-3; 9 bases match TRBD1. The germline V gene encodes CDR1 SEHNR and CDR2 FQNEAQ (reference sequence). J gave up 4 bases and V 5 bases, and 7 bases lay outside the gene matches. CDR3 size: 15 residues. CDR3 nucleotide sequence: TGTGCCAGCAGCCCATGGGACAGGGCCCCAGATACGCAGTATTTT. Its translation: CASSPWDRAPDTQYF.

The rearrangement uses TRBV15 and TRBJ2-3; no reliable D call. The CDR3 sequence is 13 residues long. V was shortened by 2 bases and J by 3 bases, with 6 bases between the two germline ends. The germline V gene has CDR1 LNHNV and CDR2 YYDKDF (reference sequence). The CDR3 spells CATSRPETDTQYF. CDR3 in DNA: TGTGCCACCAGCAGACCTGAAACAGATACGCAGTATTTT.

This chain joins TRBV6-2 or TRBV6-3 and TRBJ2-5, with D perhaps matching TRBD2 (6 bases). Germline assignment: CDR1 MNHEY and CDR2 SVGEGT. There are 14 residues in the CDR3. Trimming shortened V by 2 bases and J by 4 bases, and 11 bases separated the two germline ends. The CDR3 is CASSYVSAGETQYF. Written as DNA, the CDR3 is TGTGCCAGCAGTTACGTGTCAGCGGGAGAGACCCAGTACTTC.

The chain links TRBV5-1 to TRBJ2-2; 9 bases align to TRBD1. Germline lookup yields CDR1 SGHRS and CDR2 YFSETQ. The CDR3 runs 16 residues. V lost 4 bases and J lost 4; bases outside the gene matches: 8. CDR3: CASSLNTGGSTGELFF. The CDR3 DNA reads as TGCGCCAGCAGCCTCAACACAGGGGGCTCCACCGGGGAGCTGTTTTTT. Complete variable domain (other parts from reference TRBV5-1 and TRBJ2-2): KAGVTQTPRYLIKTRGQQVTLSCSPISGHRSVSWYQQTPGQGLQFLFEYFSETQRNKGNFPGRFSGRQFSNSRSEMNVSTLELGDSALYLCASSLNTGGSTGELFFGEGSRLTVL.

This clonotype has a handful of counts. V is TRBV18 and J is TRBJ2-1; D ambiguous. Trimming took 2 bases from V and 9 from J, leaving 11 bases between them. The germline CDR1 and CDR2 sequences are KGHSH and LQKENI. This CDR3 is built from 13 residues. CDR3 bases: TGTGCCAGCTCACCAACGACGGCATCTGAGCAGTTCTTC. Its protein product is CASSPTTASEQFF.

Only one count was recorded for this clonotype. The gene calls are TRBV5-5 and TRBJ2-2; TRBD2 aligns across 8 bases. The trim removed 0 bases at V and 4 bases at J, leaving 8 bases unmatched. This CDR3 is 17 amino acids long. Germline V lookup: CDR1 SGHKS, CDR2 YYEKEE (reference sequence). CDR3 nucleotides: TGTGCCAGCAGCTTGGTATCAGCGGGGGTGATCACCGGGGAGCTGTTTTTT. This encodes CASSLVSAGVITGELFF.

V gene TRBV5-1 combines with J gene TRBJ2-7; 7 positions agree with TRBD2. Germline V gives CDR1 SGHRS, CDR2 YFSETQ. V gave up 2 bases and J gave up 6 bases; unmatched junction bases: 8. The CDR3 totals 14 residues. For the CDR3, the DNA is TGCGCCAGCAGCTTTTATGGGAGGGCCTTCGAGCAGTACTTC. Its protein product is CASSFYGRAFEQYF.

A word on this clonotype: This sequence may be a read error, since a much larger clone differs from it by one base. The gene calls are TRBV15 and TRBJ2-5; 10 bases are shared with TRBD2. Trimming took 4 bases from V and 7 from J; bases not matched to a gene: 9. The CDR3 extends over 15 amino acids. In germline, CDR1 is LNHNV, CDR2 YYDKDF (reference sequence). DNA of the CDR3: TGTGCCACCAGCAAGGGACTAGCGCGATCGGGGACCCAGTACTTC. It yields the protein CATSKGLARSGTQYF.

This clonotype appeared many times. This CDR3 is CASSPGAGEKLFF. The CDR3 DNA sequence: TGTGCCAGCTCACCAGGGGCCGGTGAAAAACTGTTTTTT. The chain uses TRBV18 and TRBJ1-4; perhaps TRBD1 as D (5 bases). CDR1 KGHSH and CDR2 LQKENI come from the germline V gene. The CDR3 sequence is 13 residues long. The germline V and J ends were trimmed by 2 bases and 7 bases, with 8 bases remaining between them.